A single sample gave rise to the 29 T cell receptor beta chains below, sequenced in a study of T cell changes during pregnancy in multiple sclerosis. The assay was immunoSEQ multiplex PCR, and TCRdb's table has in-frame clones only and misses some. Of some 40,000 clones listed, roughly 93% are singletons. The material was CD4+ T cells from peripheral blood mononuclear cells, obtained in the first trimester of pregnancy. Receptors were obtained from a female donor with multiple sclerosis, enrolled in a pregnancy study.

This clone turned up a few times. The chain employs TRBV18 and TRBJ1-6, with 8 bases lining up with TRBD1. CDR3 length equals 14 residues. CDR1 KGHSH and CDR2 LQKENI come from the germline V gene. Trimming cost V 3 bases and J 9 bases; bases outside gene matches: 4. CDR3: CASSPDRVISPLHF. The CDR3 DNA follows: TGTGCCAGCTCACCGGACAGGGTGATTTCACCCCTCCACTTT.

The rearrangement links TRBV6-1 to TRBJ1-5; tentative D call: TRBD1 (5 bases). The length of the CDR3 is 14 residues. Germline values: CDR1 MNHNS, CDR2 SASEGT. V was trimmed by 3 bases and J by 2 bases, leaving 8 bases between them. DNA for the CDR3: TGTGCCAGCAGTGATCAAGGGGGCAATCAGCCCCAGCATTTT. This encodes CASSDQGGNQPQHF.

The chain employs TRBV6-4 and TRBJ1-2; 9 bases line up with TRBD1. CDR1 is MRHNA and CDR2 is SNTAGT in the germline V gene. The CDR3 is made up of 15 amino acids. V lost 2 bases, J lost 6 bases, and 7 bases stayed unmatched. In DNA, the CDR3 is TGTGCCAGCAGTGACGGATACAGGGGGCGCGATGGCTACACCTTC. It encodes CASSDGYRGRDGYTF.

The gene calls are TRBV5-4 and TRBJ1-6, with TRBD1 identical over 8 bases. V lost 7 bases and J lost 8; bases outside the gene matches: 17. This CDR3 has 17 residues. The germline V gene encodes CDR1 SGHNT and CDR2 YYREEE (reference sequence). The CDR3: CASGRRVHRGSDSPLHF. CDR3 bases: TGTGCCAGCGGCCGCCGAGTCCACAGGGGGAGTGATTCACCCCTCCACTTT. The entire variable domain, with the rest obtained from reference TRBV5-4 and TRBJ1-6, is as follows: ETGVTQSPTHLIKTRGQQVTLRCSSQSGHNTVSWYQQALGQGPQFIFQYYREEENGRGNFPPRFSGLQFPNYSSELNVNALELDDSALYLCASGRRVHRGSDSPLHFGNGTRLTVT.

The chain is built from TRBV7-3 and TRBJ2-1, with 7 bases aligning to TRBD2. Unmatched junction bases numbered 10, after V lost 4 bases and J lost 7 bases. The CDR3 sequence is 15 residues long. CDR1 and CDR2 (germline): SGHTA, FQGTGA. The CDR3 bases are TGTGCCAGCAGCTCCGCTAGCGGTTCTTTGAATGAGCAGTTCTTC. Its translation: CASSSASGSLNEQFF. Combining the CDR3 with reference TRBV7-3 and TRBJ2-1 gives the whole variable domain GAGVSQTPSNKVTEKGKYVELRCDPISGHTALYWYRQSLGQGPEFLIYFQGTGAADDSGLPNDRFFAVRPEGSVSTLKIQRTERGDSAVYLCASSSASGSLNEQFFGPGTRLTVL.

The J gene is TRBJ1-5, the V gene TRBV2; D remains ambiguous. Trimming took off 8 bases at V and 1 base at J, with 12 bases between the two ends. The CDR3 consists of 14 residues. Germline CDR1 and CDR2: SNHLY and FYNNEI. In DNA, the CDR3 is TGTGCCAGCCGTATGTGGCAGAGCAATCAGCCCCAGCATTTT. It translates to CASRMWQSNQPQHF.

The chain employs TRBV10-1 and TRBJ2-1; 8 bases match TRBD2. Germline lookup yields CDR1 WNHNN and CDR2 SYGVQD (reference sequence). V lost 6 bases, J lost 7 bases, and 11 bases stayed unmatched. The CDR3 has 15 amino acids. The CDR3 loop reads CASSPQAGDLNEQFF. In nucleotides, the CDR3 is TGCGCCAGCAGCCCCCAAGCGGGAGATTTAAATGAGCAGTTCTTC.

On this clone: The junction departs from germline at one end; a sequencing error may be responsible. The genes are TRBV25-1 and TRBJ2-7, with 9 bases that match TRBD2. Per germline, CDR1 MGHDK and CDR2 SYGVNS. The CDR3 is 15 residues long. This chain's CDR3 is CASSELGLATYEQYF. CDR3 DNA: TGTGCCAGCAGCGAATTGGGACTAGCCACCTACGAGCAGTACTTC.

The chain couples TRBV6-7 to TRBJ2-1, with TRBD2 matching over 9 bases. TRBV6-7 is designated an ORF whose function remains uncertain. Trimming took 1 base from V and 3 from J; bases not matched to a gene: 7. The CDR3 has 17 amino acids. CDR3 residues: CASSYFGAGGHYNEQFF. The CDR3 DNA reads TGTGCCAGCAGTTACTTCGGGGCGGGGGGGCACTACAATGAGCAGTTCTTC.

This chain joins TRBV9 and TRBJ2-3, with a weak D call TRBD1 (5 bases). CDR3 length: 14 amino acids. V dropped 7 bases and J dropped 2 bases, with 14 bases sitting between them. Looked up from germline, CDR1 is SGDLS and CDR2 is YYNGEE. The CDR3, as DNA: TGTGCCAGCGGGGCCAGGAGCTACACAGATACGCAGTATTTT. This translates into CASGARSYTDTQYF. Complete variable domain (other parts from reference TRBV9 and TRBJ2-3): DSGVTQTPKHLITATGQRVTLRCSPRSGDLSVYWYQQSLDQGLQFLIQYYNGEERAKGNILERFSAQQFPDLHSELNLSSLELGDSALYFCASGARSYTDTQYFGPGTRLTVL.

The V gene is TRBV7-9, the J gene TRBJ2-5; 7 bases match TRBD1. The junction had 7 bases not matched to a gene; V was cut back by 1 base and J by 5 bases. From germline, CDR1 is SEHNR and CDR2 FQNEAQ (reference sequence). This CDR3 is built from 15 residues. The CDR3 protein is CASSLVGTVGETQYF. The DNA for the CDR3 is TGTGCCAGCAGCTTAGTTGGGACAGTTGGGGAGACCCAGTACTTC.

This chain connects TRBV19 to TRBJ2-3; 9 bases are shared with TRBD2. After removal of 6 bases from V and 6 bases from J, the junction contained 10 bases not matched to a gene. The CDR3 loop spans 15 amino acids. Germline V lookup: CDR1 LNHDA, CDR2 SQIVND (reference sequence). CDR3 nucleotide sequence: TGTGCCAGTAGAGAAGGTAGCGGGGGTAGGGATACGCAGTATTTT. This encodes CASREGSGGRDTQYF.

The V gene is TRBV7-2, the J gene TRBJ2-1; no firm D call. The CDR3 totals 15 residues. Germline loops: CDR1 SGHTA, CDR2 FQGNSA. V lost 2 bases and J lost 9, with 17 bases in between. CDR3 in DNA: TGTGCCAGCAGCTTATTGGGTCGGATGACTGGTGAGCAGTTCTTC. Its translation: CASSLLGRMTGEQFF.

The V gene is TRBV20-1, the J gene TRBJ1-2, with D perhaps matching TRBD1 (5 bases). Germline CDR1 DFQATT, CDR2 SNEGSKA (reference sequence). V lost 2 bases and J lost 8, with 9 bases in between. The CDR3 totals 11 residues. As DNA, the CDR3 is TGCAGTGCTAGATGGGGGAGGGGCTACACCTTC. It codes for CSARWGRGYTF.

The CDR3 loop reads CAWSGALRSYTF. As DNA, the CDR3 is TGTGCCTGGAGTGGTGCCTTGAGGAGCTACACCTTC. The chain has TRBV30 and TRBJ1-2, with D hard to call. The CDR3 is 12 amino acids. Trimming left V 1 base short and J 9 bases short, with 12 bases between. The germline gives CDR1 GTSNPN, CDR2 SVGIG (reference sequence).

This chain links TRBV7-2 with TRBJ1-1, with TRBD1 matching over 8 bases. The germline V gene has CDR1 SGHTA and CDR2 FQGNSA. The CDR3 spans 14 residues. Losses at the gene ends were 5 bases for V and 1 base for J; bases not matched to a gene: 3. The chain's CDR3 is CASSPTGANTEAFF. The CDR3 DNA reads as TGTGCCAGCAGCCCGACAGGGGCGAACACTGAAGCTTTCTTT. The full variable domain, in which reference TRBV7-2 and TRBJ1-1 provide the parts outside the CDR3, is GAGVSQSPSNKVTEKGKDVELRCDPISGHTALYWYRQSLGQGLEFLIYFQGNSAPDKSGLPSDRFSAERTGGSVSTLTIQRTQQEDSAVYLCASSPTGANTEAFFGQGTRLTVV.

The chain carries TRBV5-4 and TRBJ2-1; possibly TRBD2 for D (7 bases). Germline CDR1 reads SGHNT; CDR2 reads YYREEE (reference sequence). Trimming removed 4 bases from V and 2 bases from J, with 16 bases in between. The CDR3 is 16 residues long. The CDR3 DNA reads as TGTGCCAGCAGCCCCTCGGGGAGGGGGGCCTACAATGAGCAGTTCTTC. Encoded protein: CASSPSGRGAYNEQFF.

The V call is TRBV7-8, the J call TRBJ1-1, with D possibly matching TRBD1 (5 bases). The germline V and J ends were trimmed by 5 bases and 0 bases, with 16 bases remaining between them. This CDR3 has 16 residues. Germline V gives CDR1 SGHVS, CDR2 FQNEAQ. This chain's CDR3 is CASSVGGGGLNTEAFF. CDR3 DNA: TGTGCCAGCAGCGTTGGCGGGGGAGGGCTGAACACTGAAGCTTTCTTT.

This chain connects TRBV7-8 to TRBJ1-4; 8 bases are shared with TRBD1. V lost 3 bases, J lost 7 bases, and 4 bases stayed unmatched. This CDR3 is built from 14 residues. Germline lookup yields CDR1 SGHVS and CDR2 FQNEAQ. The CDR3 sequence is CASSLTGAGEKLFF. For the CDR3, the DNA is TGTGCCAGCAGCTTGACAGGGGCGGGTGAAAAACTGTTTTTT. Drawing the rest from reference TRBV7-8 and TRBJ1-4, the complete variable domain is GAGVSQSPRYKVAKRGQDVALRCDPISGHVSLFWYQQALGQGPEFLTYFQNEAQLDKSGLPSDRFFAERPEGSVSTLKIQRTQQEDSAVYLCASSLTGAGEKLFFGSGTQLSVL.

The chain links TRBV4-1 to TRBJ2-2; the D gene is possibly TRBD2 (6 bases). Germline V CDR1 and CDR2: MGHRA, YSYEKL. Trimming cost V 2 bases and J 7 bases, with 17 bases left between them. The CDR3 spans 16 residues. CDR3 in DNA: TGCGCCAGCAGCCAAAGTCTCACTAGCCTGGGCGGGGAGCTGTTTTTT. Translating gives CASSQSLTSLGGELFF.

The V and J genes are TRBV4-2 and TRBJ1-1, with 8 nucleotides matching TRBD1. CDR1 and CDR2 (germline): LGHNA, YNFKEQ. The CDR3 has 14 amino acids. Germline trimming cut 5 bases from V and 1 base from J; bases unmatched to any gene: 3. The CDR3: CASSKQGANTEAFF. The CDR3 coding sequence is TGTGCCAGCAGCAAGCAGGGGGCGAACACTGAAGCTTTCTTT.

The gene calls are TRBV5-1 and TRBJ2-3; 8 bases line up with TRBD1. The V gene's germline CDR1 is SGHRS and CDR2 YFSETQ. Losses at the gene ends were 0 bases for V and 4 bases for J; bases not matched to a gene: 7. This CDR3 has 16 residues. The CDR3 region has the DNA TGCGCCAGCAGCTTGGGACAGGGGAACGGGGCAGATACGCAGTATTTT. Translation gives CASSLGQGNGADTQYF. Using reference TRBV5-1 and TRBJ2-3 for the parts outside the CDR3, the full variable domain is KAGVTQTPRYLIKTRGQQVTLSCSPISGHRSVSWYQQTPGQGLQFLFEYFSETQRNKGNFPGRFSGRQFSNSRSEMNVSTLELGDSALYLCASSLGQGNGADTQYFGPGTRLTVL.

The rearrangement joins TRBV18 to TRBJ1-5, with D perhaps matching TRBD1 (5 bases). The V gene lost 3 bases and the J gene lost 4 bases, with 10 bases spanning the gap. Germline V lookup: CDR1 KGHSH, CDR2 LQKENI. This CDR3 is 14 amino acids long. CDR3 DNA: TGTGCCAGCTCACCCACAAGGGGAAATCAGCCCCAGCATTTT. Protein product: CASSPTRGNQPQHF.

V usage is TRBV20-1 and J usage is TRBJ1-4; D is perhaps TRBD1 (5 bases). The CDR3 runs 11 residues. The V end was cut by 5 bases, the J end by 11 bases, with 12 bases between. Germline CDR1 reads DFQATT; CDR2 reads SNEGSKA (reference sequence). Here the CDR3 reads CSAGRAGKLFF. In nucleotides, the CDR3 is TGCAGTGCTGGGAGGGCAGGGAAACTGTTTTTT.

CDR3: CASIATGGNQPQHF. The CDR3 coding sequence is TGTGCCAGCATCGCGACAGGGGGGAATCAGCCCCAGCATTTT. This rearrangement joins TRBV6-1 to TRBJ1-5; TRBD1 matches 9 bases. Germline trimming cut 7 bases from V and 4 bases from J; bases unmatched to any gene: 5. Germline CDR1 reads MNHNS; CDR2 reads SASEGT. CDR3 size: 14 residues.

This chain links TRBV28 with TRBJ2-3; a possible D gene is TRBD2 (6 bases). V was trimmed by 2 bases and J by 2 bases, leaving 11 bases between them. The CDR3 has 15 residues. CDR1 is MDHEN, CDR2 SYDVKM, per germline. The CDR3 loop is CASSLAGGATDTQYF. The CDR3 DNA follows: TGTGCCAGCAGTTTAGCCGGGGGAGCCACAGATACGCAGTATTTT.

This chain connects TRBV28 to TRBJ2-7; TRBD1 matches 9 bases. Germline lookup yields CDR1 MDHEN and CDR2 SYDVKM. J gave up 5 bases and V 7 bases, and 12 bases lay outside the gene matches. The CDR3 runs to 15 residues. CDR3 sequence: CASTLNRDRVDEQYF. The CDR3 coding sequence is TGTGCCAGCACCCTTAATCGGGACAGGGTCGACGAGCAGTACTTC.

J is TRBJ1-5 and V is TRBV18; 7 bases fit TRBD1. The CDR3 spans 16 residues. V was clipped by 0 bases and J by 4 bases; unmatched bases: 6. Germline V gene lookup returns CDR1 KGHSH and CDR2 LQKENI. CDR3 amino acids: CASSPPSAGGNQPQHF. In DNA, the CDR3 is TGTGCCAGCTCACCACCGTCAGCAGGGGGAAATCAGCCCCAGCATTTT.

The rearrangement links TRBV30 to TRBJ1-4, with D possibly matching TRBD1 (6 bases). This CDR3 spans 14 amino acids. Germline assignment: CDR1 GTSNPN and CDR2 SVGIG (reference sequence). V was pared by 2 bases and J by 10 bases, with 17 bases between. CDR3 nucleotide sequence: TGTGCCTGGAGTCAGGACAGTGCCTTTGGAAAACTGTTTTTT. It is translated as CAWSQDSAFGKLFF.